The 25 T cell receptor beta chains presented below share a single source sample, sequenced in a study of T-cell reconstitution after alpha-beta-depleted transplantation in children. During its preparation, the TCRbeta library received unique molecular identifiers. Each CDR3 protein is one row after TCRdb ran MiXCR on the PCR reads. The data show a few hundred thousand distinct CDR3 sequences, roughly a tenth seen once. Sequences were derived from PBMCs from the stem cell graft donor, sampled from the stem cell graft. The receptors shown here come from a human donor who donated a stem cell graft to a child with acute myeloid leukemia.

The V and J genes are TRBV30 and TRBJ1-1, with D unresolved. Trimming pared 1 base from V and 1 base from J, leaving 7 bases between. This CDR3 has 13 amino acids. Germline CDR1 GTSNPN, CDR2 SVGIG (reference sequence). This chain's CDR3 is CAWSEWENTEAFF. In DNA, the CDR3 is TGTGCCTGGAGTGAGTGGGAGAACACTGAAGCTTTCTTT.

Only a few counts were recorded for this clonotype. V gene TRBV5-1 combines with J gene TRBJ2-3; D might be TRBD2 (5 bases). The CDR3 has 14 amino acids. Germline assignment: CDR1 SGHRS and CDR2 YFSETQ. V was shortened by 8 bases and J by 0 bases, with 13 bases between the two germline ends. Written as DNA, the CDR3 is TGCGCCAGTTGGACTGGCGGTAGCACAGATACGCAGTATTTT. Protein: CASWTGGSTDTQYF. Full variable domain (missing parts from reference TRBV5-1 and TRBJ2-3): KAGVTQTPRYLIKTRGQQVTLSCSPISGHRSVSWYQQTPGQGLQFLFEYFSETQRNKGNFPGRFSGRQFSNSRSEMNVSTLELGDSALYLCASWTGGSTDTQYFGPGTRLTVL.

This clonotype was seen a few times. V usage is TRBV5-1 and J usage is TRBJ1-2, with D maybe TRBD1 (5 bases). The CDR3 is 13 residues long. The V gene lost 0 bases and the J gene lost 7 bases, with 10 bases spanning the gap. Germline V gives CDR1 SGHRS, CDR2 YFSETQ. CDR3 coding DNA: TGCGCCAGCAGCTTGGTCCAGGGACTTGGCTACACCTTC. Its protein is CASSLVQGLGYTF.

This rearrangement joins TRBV6-5 to TRBJ2-2; no reliable D call. Trimming left V 2 bases short and J 4 bases short, with 2 bases between. Germline CDR1 MNHEY, CDR2 SVGAGI. The CDR3 has 12 amino acids. The CDR3 here is CASSYPTGELFF. The CDR3 nucleotides read TGTGCCAGCAGTTACCCCACCGGGGAGCTGTTTTTT.

This clonotype was seen more than once but under ten times. CDR3 nucleotide sequence: TGTGCCAGCAGGCCCGGGACTAGCGGAGATGGTGAGCAGTTCTTC. Amino acid sequence: CASRPGTSGDGEQFF. J is TRBJ2-1 and V is TRBV7-3; 11 positions agree with TRBD2. The CDR3 extends over 15 amino acids. The junction had 10 bases not matched to a gene; V was cut back by 6 bases and J by 9 bases. Germline loops: CDR1 SGHTA, CDR2 FQGTGA.

The J gene is TRBJ1-1, the V gene TRBV11-2; possible D gene TRBD1, 5 bases. Germline V CDR1 and CDR2: SGHAT, FQNNGV. V was clipped by 0 bases and J by 10 bases, with 12 bases between them. The length of the CDR3 is 13 residues. The CDR3 reads CASSLDRGRGAFF. CDR3 DNA: TGTGCCAGCAGCTTAGATCGAGGGAGGGGAGCTTTCTTT.

This clonotype was detected ten times or more. This chain joins TRBV5-1 and TRBJ2-1; TRBD2 might be the D (5 bases). The V gene lost 5 bases and the J gene lost 8 bases, with 14 bases spanning the gap. Germline lookup yields CDR1 SGHRS and CDR2 YFSETQ. This CDR3 has 13 amino acids. The CDR3 loop reads CASREQERDEQFF. The CDR3 nucleotides read TGCGCCAGCAGGGAGCAGGAGAGGGATGAGCAGTTCTTC.

CDR3 in amino acids: CSVGGPQLGDYGYTF. As DNA, the CDR3 is TGCAGCGTTGGAGGTCCCCAGCTAGGGGACTATGGCTACACCTTC. The chain recombines TRBV29-1 with TRBJ1-2, with D tentatively TRBD1 (5 bases). Trimming shortened V by 4 bases and J by 3 bases, and 18 bases separated the two germline ends. The CDR3 totals 15 residues. From germline, CDR1 is SQVTM and CDR2 ANQGSEA.

This clonotype was observed a few times. The chain joins TRBV2 to TRBJ2-2; D possibly matches TRBD1 or TRBD2 (5 bases each). CDR1 is SNHLY, CDR2 FYNNEI, per germline. V lost 6 bases and J 3 bases, leaving 8 bases between the germline ends. This CDR3 spans 13 amino acids. The CDR3 nucleotides read TGTGCCAGCAGCGAGGGGCACACCGGGGAGCTGTTTTTT. It yields the protein CASSEGHTGELFF.

This clonotype was observed many times. The gene calls are TRBV24-1 and TRBJ1-3; D may be TRBD1 (5 bases). Germline V CDR1 and CDR2: KGHDR, SFDVKD. V was trimmed by 2 bases and J by 1 base, leaving 5 bases between them. The CDR3 contains 14 residues. The CDR3 bases are TGTGCCACCAGTGATTGGACATCTGGAAACACCATATATTTT. Translating gives CATSDWTSGNTIYF.

The rearrangement uses TRBV7-2 and TRBJ2-7, with D perhaps matching TRBD2 (6 bases). Germline values: CDR1 SGHTA, CDR2 FQGNSA. V was cut by 3 bases and J by 4 bases, with 16 bases left in between. This CDR3 region has 15 residues. The CDR3 region is CASSLAGSREYEQYF. CDR3 bases: TGTGCCAGCAGCTTGGCGGGCAGCCGGGAGTACGAGCAGTACTTC.

This clonotype was recorded many times. The CDR3 sequence is CASSLYGGDTGELFF. CDR3 sequence (DNA): TGCGCCAGCAGCCTTTACGGCGGGGACACCGGGGAGCTGTTTTTT. The chain recombines TRBV5-1 with TRBJ2-2, with D tentatively TRBD2 (6 bases). Germline assignment: CDR1 SGHRS and CDR2 YFSETQ. Deletions cut 4 bases from V and 3 bases from J, with 13 bases between. This CDR3 has 15 residues.

The chain joins TRBV28 to TRBJ2-1; D call uncertain. CDR1 is MDHEN, CDR2 SYDVKM, per germline. Trimming removed 5 bases at V and 7 bases at J, with 15 bases between. The CDR3 is 14 residues long. The CDR3 loop reads CASSRAGSSNEQFF. CDR3 DNA: TGTGCCAGCAGTCGCGCCGGCAGCAGTAATGAGCAGTTCTTC. Together with reference TRBV28 and TRBJ2-1, the CDR3 gives the full variable domain: DVKVTQSSRYLVKRTGEKVFLECVQDMDHENMFWYRQDPGLGLRLIYFSYDVKMKEKGDIPEGYSVSREKKERFSLILESASTNQTSMYLCASSRAGSSNEQFFGPGTRLTVL.

This clonotype was seen a handful of times. The chain uses TRBV20-1 and TRBJ2-3; 9 bases are shared with TRBD2. The germline V gene has CDR1 DFQATT and CDR2 SNEGSKA (reference sequence). The CDR3 contains 12 residues. V lost 3 bases and J lost 15; bases outside the gene matches: 10. CDR3 coding DNA: TGCAGTGCTAGCCCCTGGCGGGAGGGCCGATATTTT. Protein: CSASPWREGRYF.

This clonotype has more than one count but fewer than ten. The rearrangement links TRBV6-1 to TRBJ1-5; D is unclear. V was trimmed by 11 bases and J by 9 bases, leaving 8 bases between them. The CDR3 spans 9 residues. Germline values: CDR1 MNHNS, CDR2 SASEGT. CDR3 DNA sequence: TGTGCCGGCGGCTGGCCCCAGCATTTT. Translating gives CAGGWPQHF.

Comments on this clonotype: The germline gene is not matched at one end of the junction; a read error may be the cause. This chain connects TRBV14 to TRBJ2-5, with a tentative D call TRBD2 (6 bases). This CDR3 region has 13 residues. CDR1 is SGHDN and CDR2 is FVKESK in the germline V gene. Written as DNA, the CDR3 is TGTGGCAGCAGCCATCGGGGGACTGAGACCCAGTACTTC. This gives the protein CGSSHRGTETQYF.

This clonotype turned up a few times. The chain combines TRBV6-1 with TRBJ2-6; TRBD1 matches 8 bases. CDR1 and CDR2 from the germline V gene are MNHNS and SASEGT. J lost 3 bases, V lost 8 bases, and 6 bases had no gene match. This CDR3 spans 15 amino acids. This chain's CDR3 is CASGQGGYGANVLTF. In DNA form, the CDR3 reads TGTGCCAGCGGACAGGGTGGATATGGGGCCAACGTCCTGACTTTC.

V and J are TRBV6-6 and TRBJ2-7; tentative D call: TRBD1 (6 bases). Looked up from germline, CDR1 is MNHNY and CDR2 is SVGAGI (reference sequence). The V and J ends lost 10 bases and 6 bases respectively, with 19 bases between them. The CDR3 has 13 residues. The CDR3: CATHPGTPPEQYF. The DNA of the CDR3 is TGTGCCACCCACCCCGGGACACCACCCGAGCAGTACTTC.

There are a few counts of this clonotype. V gene TRBV15 combines with J gene TRBJ1-5, with D perhaps matching TRBD1 (5 bases). Trimming left V 0 bases short and J 7 bases short, with 10 bases between. The CDR3 length is 14 residues. Germline V gene lookup returns CDR1 LNHNV and CDR2 YYDKDF (reference sequence). The CDR3 is CATSRDPGGQPQHF. CDR3 DNA sequence: TGTGCCACCAGCAGAGATCCGGGGGGACAGCCCCAGCATTTT. Full variable domain (outside the CDR3, taken from reference TRBV15 and TRBJ1-5): DAMVIQNPRYQVTQFGKPVTLSCSQTLNHNVMYWYQQKSSQAPKLLFHYYDKDFNNEADTPDNFQSRRPNTSFCFLDIRSPGLGDTAMYLCATSRDPGGQPQHFGDGTRLSIL.

This clonotype was found many times. The gene calls are TRBV10-3 and TRBJ2-5; 11 bases agree with TRBD2. After removal of 5 bases from V and 5 bases from J, the junction contained 10 bases not matched to a gene. The germline V gene has CDR1 ENHRY and CDR2 SYGVKD. There are 16 residues in the CDR3. DNA for the CDR3: TGTGCCATCAGTCCCTATAGCGGGGGGGCCGGTGAGACCCAGTACTTC. Its protein product is CAISPYSGGAGETQYF.

The rearrangement uses TRBV9 and TRBJ1-3, with D possibly being TRBD1 (6 bases). The V gene lost 4 bases and the J gene lost 4 bases, with 15 bases spanning the gap. The CDR3 length is 15 residues. Germline V lookup: CDR1 SGDLS, CDR2 YYNGEE. In DNA, the CDR3 is TGTGCCAGCAGCCCAAGTGGGGGCCCCGGAAACACCATATATTTT. Translating it yields CASSPSGGPGNTIYF.

The CDR3 nucleotides are TGTGCCAGCAGCTGGGCCGGGACGGTCAATGAGCAGTTCTTC. Protein product: CASSWAGTVNEQFF. V gene TRBV5-5 combines with J gene TRBJ2-1, with D perhaps matching TRBD1 or TRBD2 (5 bases each). V dropped 3 bases and J dropped 6 bases, with 13 bases sitting between them. The CDR3 contains 14 residues. Per germline, CDR1 SGHKS and CDR2 YYEKEE (reference sequence).

V usage is TRBV20-1 and J usage is TRBJ2-5, with 8 bases matching TRBD2. V trimming: 3 bases; J trimming: 5 bases; junction bases outside the gene matches: 8. CDR1 is DFQATT, CDR2 SNEGSKA, per germline (reference sequence). CDR3 length equals 14 residues. The CDR3 sequence is CSARGTSFSETQYF. The DNA of the CDR3 is TGCAGTGCTAGGGGGACTAGTTTTTCGGAGACCCAGTACTTC.

The table lists this clonotype with many counts. This sequence joins TRBV7-2 and TRBJ1-5, with unresolved D. Looked up from germline, CDR1 is SGHTA and CDR2 is FQGNSA. Trimming took 1 base from V and 9 from J, leaving 10 bases between them. This CDR3 is built from 13 residues. CDR3 bases: TGTGCCAGCAGCTTAGAACCGTTCTTGCCCCAGCATTTT. It specifies CASSLEPFLPQHF.

The V and J genes are TRBV3-1 and TRBJ1-2; D gene ambiguous. There are 13 residues in the CDR3. With 1 base removed from V and 4 bases from J, the gap between germline ends came to 7 bases. Germline CDR1 reads LGHDT; CDR2 reads YNNKEL (reference sequence). The CDR3 DNA sequence: TGTGCCAGCAGCCAAGCCGGGCCCTATGGCTACACCTTC. Translated: CASSQAGPYGYTF.